This T cell receptor (beta chain) was captured in a study of a mutant IDH1 vaccine in newly diagnosed glioma (dated by TCRdb to about 2021). About the investigation overall: Patients received eight vaccinations in weeks 1, 3, 5, 7, 11, 15, 19 and 23, corresponding to visits V03 through V10. Vaccination was initiated 4-6 weeks after radiotherapy alone, or concurrently with temozolomide cycles in the chemotherapy-containing groups. Of the 25 to 40 patients who were treated, approximately 62% were male and about 40% were female, and the mean age was around 40 years. Before enrollment, most patients had been given radiochemotherapy with temozolomide as standard therapy, while the rest had received either radiotherapy alone or temozolomide alone. Peripheral blood samples were drawn at six visits, namely V03 (baseline), V05, V07, V10, V12 and V13. Longitudinal TCRB deep sequencing was performed for some 25 treated patients wherever samples were available for exploratory analyses. What the work shows at the level of the full study, not this receptor alone: Immune responses induced by the vaccine were seen in approximately 93% of patients across multiple MHC alleles. Availability determined which PBMC samples were chosen for TCRB deep sequencing. The authors noted that analyses of patient blood samples could not be reproduced because of sample limitations. Pseudoprogression seemed to be unrelated to changes in the top peripheral T cell clonotypes found by TCRB sequencing.

Sequences SGHRS (CDR1) and YFSETQ (CDR2) are obtained from the germline V gene. Spanning cysteine to phenylalanine, the CDR3 consists of 9 amino acids. Of the read, only the CDR3 DNA is kept; its 27 bases are in frame from base 1. V gives up 5 bases and J gives up 6 bases, and the segment between their germline ends measures 2 bases. The library was produced with the immunoSEQ multiplex PCR assay. Rearranged TCR beta chain sequences were amplified with the hsTCRB Kit following the manufacturer's protocol. An Illumina MiSeq was used to sequence the TCRB libraries. On the study's bioinformatics: Demultiplexing, trimming and gene mapping were performed with the kit vendor's proprietary platform. TCRdb re-hosts the immuneACCESS table, in-frame sequences only. Its copies lack some clones; in the studies checked, an unresolved V gene accounts for under half of them, and the cause for the rest is not known. That table furnishes V, J and clone size, whereas the DNA furnished D and trimming. Recorded for this sample are over 35,000 clones; 84% of them occurred a single time. Around 2.5% of the sample lies in the top ten.

The time point label corresponds to: week 23, last vaccination. Every vaccine dose consisted of 300 ug of a 20-mer mutant IDH1 peptide in Montanide, administered subcutaneously together with topical imiquimod. Donors had newly diagnosed WHO grade 3 or 4 IDH1-mutant astrocytomas with loss of nuclear ATRX. The samples were drawn from NOA16, a multicentre, single-arm, open-label phase I trial in Germany that tested a mutant IDH1 peptide vaccine in humans for the first time. The DNeasy Blood and Tissue Kit was used to extract genomic DNA from EDTA blood for TCRB sequencing. Turning to this clone: What antigen it recognizes has not been identified. It has no much larger one-base neighbor in the sample; base qualities were not kept.

This chain joins TRBV5-1 to TRBJ1-1; the D gene is not confidently resolved. The receptor comes from a woman aged 18-29 years with glioma. Some clones in this sample may be carry-over from other donors' samples. The sequencing used PBMCs, collected from a glioma patient whose treatment included an IDH1 peptide vaccine. The nucleotides are TGCGCCAGCAGATCTGAAGCTTTCTTT. It is translated as CASRSEAFF.